Listed here are 2 T cell receptor beta chains from one sample, sequenced in a study of PD-1 blockade in classical Hodgkin lymphoma. The patients all showed relapse after autologous stem cell transplantation, while their brentuximab vedotin exposure varied. CD4+ T cells were purified from thawed PBMCs by magnetic negative selection. The table came from immunoSEQ multiplex PCR; TCRdb's copy has only in-frame clones and leaves some out. The table shows approximately 7,500 clones, with 86% occurring only once. The source was CD4+ T cells from blood, collected at baseline. The source is a human donor with classical Hodgkin lymphoma.

V is TRBV5-1 and J is TRBJ1-6; D is unresolved. CDR3 length: 15 amino acids. From germline, CDR1 is SGHRS and CDR2 YFSETQ. V gave up 4 bases and J gave up 7 bases, with 15 bases separating them. The CDR3 bases are TGCGCCAGCAGCGTGGACTCACCCGGGAATTCACCCCTCCACTTT. This translates into CASSVDSPGNSPLHF.

The J gene is TRBJ1-6, the V gene TRBV7-2; no reliable D call. Trimming pared 3 bases from V and 7 bases from J, leaving 10 bases between. CDR3 length equals 14 residues. CDR1 SGHTA and CDR2 FQGNSA come from the germline V gene. This chain's CDR3 is CASSFRAVNSPLHF. The CDR3 DNA sequence: TGTGCCAGCAGCTTTAGGGCGGTAAATTCACCCCTCCACTTT.